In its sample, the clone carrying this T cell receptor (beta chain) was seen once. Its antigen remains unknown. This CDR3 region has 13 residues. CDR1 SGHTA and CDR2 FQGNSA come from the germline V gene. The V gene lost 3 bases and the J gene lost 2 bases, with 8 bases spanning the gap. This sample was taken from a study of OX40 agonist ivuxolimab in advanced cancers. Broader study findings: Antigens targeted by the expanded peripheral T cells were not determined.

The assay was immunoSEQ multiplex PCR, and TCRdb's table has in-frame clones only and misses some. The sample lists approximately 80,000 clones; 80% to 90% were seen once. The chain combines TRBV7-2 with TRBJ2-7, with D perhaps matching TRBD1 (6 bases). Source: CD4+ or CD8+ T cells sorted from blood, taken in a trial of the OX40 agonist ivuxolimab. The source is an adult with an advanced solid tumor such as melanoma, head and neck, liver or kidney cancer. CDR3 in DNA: TGTGCCAGCAGCTTGACAGGAGCCTACGAGCAGTACTTC. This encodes CASSLTGAYEQYF.